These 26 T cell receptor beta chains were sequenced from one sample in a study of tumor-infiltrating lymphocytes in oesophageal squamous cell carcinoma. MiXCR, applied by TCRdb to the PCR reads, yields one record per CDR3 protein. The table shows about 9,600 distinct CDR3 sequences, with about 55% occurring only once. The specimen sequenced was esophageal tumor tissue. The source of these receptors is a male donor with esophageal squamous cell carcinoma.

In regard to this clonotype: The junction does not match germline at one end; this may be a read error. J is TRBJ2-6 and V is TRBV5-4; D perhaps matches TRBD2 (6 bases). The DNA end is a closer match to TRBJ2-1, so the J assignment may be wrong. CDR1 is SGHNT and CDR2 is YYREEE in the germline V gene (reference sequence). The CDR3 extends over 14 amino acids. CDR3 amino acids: CASSLGREFDEQFF. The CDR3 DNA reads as TGCGCCAGCAGCTTGGGTCGGGAGTTCGATGAGCAGTTCTTC.

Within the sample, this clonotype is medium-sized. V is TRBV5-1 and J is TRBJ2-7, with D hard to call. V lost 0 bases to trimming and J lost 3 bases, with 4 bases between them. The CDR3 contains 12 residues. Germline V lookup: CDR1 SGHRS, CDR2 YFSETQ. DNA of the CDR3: TGCGCCAGCAGCTTGGGCGACTACGAGCAGTACTTC. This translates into CASSLGDYEQYF.

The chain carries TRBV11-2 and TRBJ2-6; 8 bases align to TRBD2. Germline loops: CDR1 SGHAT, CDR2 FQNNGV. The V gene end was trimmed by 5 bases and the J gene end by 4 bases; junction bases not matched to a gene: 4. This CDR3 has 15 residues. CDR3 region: CASSATSAGANVLTF. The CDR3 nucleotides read TGTGCCAGCAGCGCGACTAGCGCCGGGGCCAACGTCCTGACTTTC.

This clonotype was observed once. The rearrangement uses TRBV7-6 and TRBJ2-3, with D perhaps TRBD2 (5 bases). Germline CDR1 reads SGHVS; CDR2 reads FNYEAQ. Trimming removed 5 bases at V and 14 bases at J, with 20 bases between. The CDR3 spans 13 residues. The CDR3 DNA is TGTGCCAGCAGCAAACGGAATCCCGGGGAGCTGTATTTT. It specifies CASSKRNPGELYF.

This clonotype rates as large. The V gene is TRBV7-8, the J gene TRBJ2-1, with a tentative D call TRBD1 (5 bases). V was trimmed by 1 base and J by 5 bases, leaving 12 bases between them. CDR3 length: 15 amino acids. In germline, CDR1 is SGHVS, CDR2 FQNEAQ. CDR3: CASSLGQGLNNEQFF. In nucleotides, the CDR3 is TGTGCCAGCAGCTTAGGTCAGGGTCTGAACAATGAGCAGTTCTTC.

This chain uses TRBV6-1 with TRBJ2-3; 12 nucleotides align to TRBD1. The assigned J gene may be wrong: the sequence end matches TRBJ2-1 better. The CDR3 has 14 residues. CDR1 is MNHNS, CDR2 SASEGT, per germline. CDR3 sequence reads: CASSLGQGAGEQFF. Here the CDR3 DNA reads TGTGCCAGCAGTCTGGGACAGGGGGCTGGTGAGCAGTTCTTC.

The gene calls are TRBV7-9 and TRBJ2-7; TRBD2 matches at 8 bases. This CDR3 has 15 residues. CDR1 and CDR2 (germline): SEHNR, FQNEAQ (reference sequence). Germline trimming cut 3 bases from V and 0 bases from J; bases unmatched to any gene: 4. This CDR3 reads CASSFQRGSSYEQYF. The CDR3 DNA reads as TGTGCCAGCAGCTTCCAGCGGGGGAGCTCCTACGAGCAGTACTTC.

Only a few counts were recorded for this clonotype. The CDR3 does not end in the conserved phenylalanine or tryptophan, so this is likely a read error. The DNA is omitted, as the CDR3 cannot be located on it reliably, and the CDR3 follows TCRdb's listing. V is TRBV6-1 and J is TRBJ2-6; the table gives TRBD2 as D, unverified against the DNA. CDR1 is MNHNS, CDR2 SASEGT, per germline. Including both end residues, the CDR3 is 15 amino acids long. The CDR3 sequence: CASSDTSGYEQYFGA.

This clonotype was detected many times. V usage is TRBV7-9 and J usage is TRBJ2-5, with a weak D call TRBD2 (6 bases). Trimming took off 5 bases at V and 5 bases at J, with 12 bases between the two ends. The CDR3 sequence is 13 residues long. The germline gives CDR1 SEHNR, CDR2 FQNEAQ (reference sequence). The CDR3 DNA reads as TGTGCCAGCAGCCCGAGGGCGGGGGAGACCCAGTACTTC. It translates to CASSPRAGETQYF.

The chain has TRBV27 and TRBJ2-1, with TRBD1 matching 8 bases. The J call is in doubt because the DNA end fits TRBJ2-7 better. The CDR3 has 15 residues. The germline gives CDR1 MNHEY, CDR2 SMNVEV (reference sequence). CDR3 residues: CASSYSGQVTYEQYF. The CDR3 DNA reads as TGTGCCAGCAGTTATTCGGGACAGGTGACCTACGAGCAGTACTTC.

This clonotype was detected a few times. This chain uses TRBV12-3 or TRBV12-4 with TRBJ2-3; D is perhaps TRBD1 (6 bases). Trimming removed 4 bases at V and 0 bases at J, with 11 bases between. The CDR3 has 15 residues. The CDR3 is CASSSGTLSTDTQYF. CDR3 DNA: TGTGCCAGCAGTTCCGGGACATTAAGCACAGATACGCAGTATTTT.

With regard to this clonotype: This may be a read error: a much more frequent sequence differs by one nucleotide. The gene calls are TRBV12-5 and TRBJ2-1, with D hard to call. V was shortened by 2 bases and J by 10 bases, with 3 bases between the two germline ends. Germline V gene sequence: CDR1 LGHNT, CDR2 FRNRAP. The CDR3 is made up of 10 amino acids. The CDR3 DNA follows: TGTGCTAGTGGTTTGAACGAGCAGTTCTTC. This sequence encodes CASGLNEQFF.

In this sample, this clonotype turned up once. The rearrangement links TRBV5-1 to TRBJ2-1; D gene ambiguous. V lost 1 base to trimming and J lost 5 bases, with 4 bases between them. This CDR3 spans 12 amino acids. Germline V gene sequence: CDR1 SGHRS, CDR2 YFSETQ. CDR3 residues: CASSLSDNEQFF. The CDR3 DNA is TGCGCCAGCAGCTTGAGTGACAATGAGCAGTTCTTC.

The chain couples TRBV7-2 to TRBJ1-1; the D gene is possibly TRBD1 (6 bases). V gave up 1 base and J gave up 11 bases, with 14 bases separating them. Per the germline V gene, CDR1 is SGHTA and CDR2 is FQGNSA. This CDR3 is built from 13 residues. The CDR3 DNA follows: TGTGCCAGCAGCTTAGGGGCAGGGGTAGGGGCTTTCTTT. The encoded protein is CASSLGAGVGAFF.

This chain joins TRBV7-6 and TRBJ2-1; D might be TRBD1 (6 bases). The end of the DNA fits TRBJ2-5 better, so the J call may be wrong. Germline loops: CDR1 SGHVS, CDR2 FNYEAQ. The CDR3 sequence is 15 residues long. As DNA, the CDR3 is TGTGCCAGCAGCTTAGGATCAGGGGATGGGGAGACCCAGTACTTC. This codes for CASSLGSGDGETQYF.

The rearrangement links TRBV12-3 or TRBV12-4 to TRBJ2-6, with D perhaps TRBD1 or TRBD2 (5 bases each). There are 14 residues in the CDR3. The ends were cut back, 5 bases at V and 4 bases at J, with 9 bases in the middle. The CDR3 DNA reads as TGTGCCAGCAGTGGGGGACCCGGGGCCAACGTCCTGACTTTC. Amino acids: CASSGGPGANVLTF.

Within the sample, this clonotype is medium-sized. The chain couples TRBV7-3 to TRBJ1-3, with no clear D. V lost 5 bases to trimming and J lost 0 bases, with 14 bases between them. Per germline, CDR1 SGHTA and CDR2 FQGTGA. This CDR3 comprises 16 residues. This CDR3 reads CASSLSAPVSGNTIYF. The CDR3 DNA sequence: TGTGCCAGCAGCCTCAGTGCCCCTGTCTCTGGAAACACCATATATTTT.

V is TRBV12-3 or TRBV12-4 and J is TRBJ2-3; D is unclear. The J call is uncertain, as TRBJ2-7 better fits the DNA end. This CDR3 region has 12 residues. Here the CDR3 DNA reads TGTGCCAGCAGCCCCAGCTCCTACGAGCAGTACTTC. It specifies CASSPSSYEQYF.

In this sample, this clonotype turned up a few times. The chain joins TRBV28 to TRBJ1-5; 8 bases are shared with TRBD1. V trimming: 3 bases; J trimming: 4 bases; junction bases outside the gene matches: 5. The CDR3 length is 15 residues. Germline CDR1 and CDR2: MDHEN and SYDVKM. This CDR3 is CASSLTGDGNQPQHF. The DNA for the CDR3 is TGTGCCAGCAGTTTGACAGGGGATGGGAATCAGCCCCAGCATTTT.

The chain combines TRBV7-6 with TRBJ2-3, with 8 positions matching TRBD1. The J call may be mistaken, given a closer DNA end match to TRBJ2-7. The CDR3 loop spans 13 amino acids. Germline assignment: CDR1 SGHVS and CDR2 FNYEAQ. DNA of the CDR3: TGTGCCAGCAGCTATGGACAGGGCGGCGAGCAGTACTTC. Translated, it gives CASSYGQGGEQYF.

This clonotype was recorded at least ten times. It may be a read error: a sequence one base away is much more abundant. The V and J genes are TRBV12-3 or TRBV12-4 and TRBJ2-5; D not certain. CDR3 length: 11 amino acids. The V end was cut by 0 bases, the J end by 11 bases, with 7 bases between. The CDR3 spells CASSLANEQYF. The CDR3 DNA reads TGTGCCAGCAGTTTAGCAAATGAGCAGTACTTC.

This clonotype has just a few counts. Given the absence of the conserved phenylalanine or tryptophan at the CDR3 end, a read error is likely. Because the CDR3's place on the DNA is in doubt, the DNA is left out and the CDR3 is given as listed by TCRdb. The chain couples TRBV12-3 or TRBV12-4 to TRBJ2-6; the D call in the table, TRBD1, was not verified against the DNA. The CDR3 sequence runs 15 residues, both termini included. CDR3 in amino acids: CASSFVPSDEQYFGA.

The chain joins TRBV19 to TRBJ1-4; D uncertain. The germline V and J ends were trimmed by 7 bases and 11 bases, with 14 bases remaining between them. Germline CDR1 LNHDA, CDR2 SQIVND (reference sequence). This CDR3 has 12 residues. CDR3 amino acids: CASKTRTSKLFF. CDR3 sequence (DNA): TGTGCCAGTAAGACTAGGACGAGTAAACTGTTTTTT.

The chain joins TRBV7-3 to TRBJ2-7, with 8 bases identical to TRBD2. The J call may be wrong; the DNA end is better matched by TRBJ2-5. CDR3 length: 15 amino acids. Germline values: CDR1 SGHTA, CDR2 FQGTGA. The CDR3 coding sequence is TGTGCCAGCAGCGTAGCGGGATCGTACCAAGAGACCCAGTACTTC. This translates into CASSVAGSYQETQYF.

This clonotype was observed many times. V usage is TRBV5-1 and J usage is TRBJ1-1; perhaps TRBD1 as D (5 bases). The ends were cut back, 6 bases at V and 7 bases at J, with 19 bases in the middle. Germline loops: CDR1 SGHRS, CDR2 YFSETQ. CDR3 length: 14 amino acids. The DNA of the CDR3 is TGCGCCAGCACCGAGGGAACGGGGGGTAGTGAAGCTTTCTTT. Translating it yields CASTEGTGGSEAFF. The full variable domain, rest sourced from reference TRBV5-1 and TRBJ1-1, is KAGVTQTPRYLIKTRGQQVTLSCSPISGHRSVSWYQQTPGQGLQFLFEYFSETQRNKGNFPGRFSGRQFSNSRSEMNVSTLELGDSALYLCASTEGTGGSEAFFGQGTRLTVV.

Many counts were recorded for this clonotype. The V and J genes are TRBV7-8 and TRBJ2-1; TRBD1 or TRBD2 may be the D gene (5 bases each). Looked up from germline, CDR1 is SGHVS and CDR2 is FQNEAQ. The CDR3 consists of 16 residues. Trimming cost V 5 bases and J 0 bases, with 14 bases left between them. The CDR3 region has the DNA TGTGCCAGCAGCCGGGACGGTCAGAGCTCCTACAATGAGCAGTTCTTC. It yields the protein CASSRDGQSSYNEQFF.